This T cell receptor (beta chain) appears in the sequencing data of a study of cytomegalovirus exposure and HLA in healthy donors. Findings and limits, study-wide: Associated with HLA alleles at 0.05 false discovery rate in a later analysis were about 17,000 TCR beta sequences. Roughly uniform depth of sequencing across donors was assumed in presence/absence analyses.

This CDR3 region has 14 residues. Researchers ran the PCR with 60 Vbeta and 13 Jbeta primers. Measured with immunoSEQ multiplex PCR; TCRdb has only the in-frame clones, and not every one. The data show some 100,000 clones, 76% seen once. Comments on this clone: Its antigen is not known.

The sequencing input was PBMCs. This chain connects TRBV21-1 to TRBJ2-1; TRBD2 was called by the table and not checked on the DNA. TRBV21-1 corresponds to a pseudogene. This clonotype was sampled from a woman aged 35 to 49 in good health and CMV-seropositive. CDR3 coding DNA: TGTGCCAGCAGCGCGATACGGGGTTACAATGAGCAGTTCTTC. The encoded protein is CASSAIRGYNEQFF.